The 14 T cell receptor beta chains given below trace back to one sample, sequenced in a study of tumor-infiltrating lymphocytes in oesophageal squamous cell carcinoma. One entry per CDR3 protein, called by TCRdb with MiXCR from the PCR reads. The data contain about 15,000 distinct CDR3 sequences, 46% of them seen just once; the ten biggest clones take up 40% to 50%. The source material was blood. All receptors derive from a male donor with esophageal squamous cell carcinoma.

The chain combines TRBV10-1 with TRBJ2-5; 9 bases are a match to TRBD2. The end of the DNA aligns better with TRBJ2-7, so the J call may be wrong. The length of the CDR3 is 14 residues. The germline V gene has CDR1 WNHNN and CDR2 SYGVQD (reference sequence). This CDR3 is CASSLSGSPYEQYF. In DNA form, the CDR3 reads TGCGCCAGCAGCCTTAGCGGGAGTCCCTACGAGCAGTACTTC.

This clonotype ranks as medium-sized. The rearrangement uses TRBV7-9 and TRBJ1-1, with no clear D. This CDR3 has 15 residues. The germline V gene encodes CDR1 SEHNR and CDR2 FQNEAQ (reference sequence). Between the trimmed V and J ends, which lost 4 bases and 4 bases, there was a span of 16 bases. The CDR3 DNA sequence: TGTGCCAGCAGCTCTCTCCGGGAGGGTGCCACTGAAGCTTTCTTT. Translating gives CASSSLREGATEAFF.

Worth noting for this clonotype: Sequence at one end of the junction differs from germline and may be a read error. The chain employs TRBV28 and TRBJ2-7; 7 bases map to TRBD1. The CDR3 contains 15 residues. Germline loops: CDR1 MDHEN, CDR2 SYDVKM. CDR3 DNA sequence: TGTGCCAGCAGTTTCCTACAGGGGAACGGTTCACCCCTCCACTTC. Amino acid sequence: CASSFLQGNGSPLHF.

This clonotype occurred a few times. The chain links TRBV7-9 to TRBJ1-3, with D possibly matching TRBD1 (6 bases). The V end lost 8 bases, the J end lost 0 bases, and 14 bases lay between the germline ends. Germline V gene data show CDR1 as SEHNR and CDR2 as FQNEAQ (reference sequence). This CDR3 spans 15 amino acids. CDR3 loop: CASAGGAGSGNTIYF. CDR3 nucleotides: TGTGCCAGCGCGGGGGGCGCGGGCTCTGGAAACACCATATATTTT.

This clonotype was seen a handful of times. This rearrangement joins TRBV20-1 to TRBJ2-5; 9 nucleotides match TRBD2. Germline V lookup: CDR1 DFQATT, CDR2 SNEGSKA (reference sequence). Trimming at V came to 0 bases and at J to 5 bases, leaving 13 bases not matched to a gene. The CDR3 has 17 residues. The CDR3 here is CSARDLGLASVRETQYF. The CDR3 DNA is TGCAGTGCTAGAGATCTTGGACTAGCGAGTGTCAGGGAGACCCAGTACTTC.

The chain uses TRBV7-2 and TRBJ2-6; 10 nucleotides align to TRBD1. The closer fit of TRBJ2-5 to the DNA end suggests the J call may be wrong. Germline CDR1 is SGHTA and CDR2 is FQGNSA. The length of the CDR3 is 15 residues. CDR3 nucleotides: TGTGCCAGTCAGACAGGGGGCACCCTCCAAGAGACCCAGTACTTC. It yields the protein CASQTGGTLQETQYF.

The genes are TRBV7-2 and TRBJ2-5, with 9 nucleotides matching TRBD1. With the DNA end fitting TRBJ2-1 better, the J assignment may be wrong. The CDR3 is 15 amino acids. Germline V gene data show CDR1 as SGHTA and CDR2 as FQGNSA. The CDR3 loop is CASMPGTGRHNEQFF. CDR3 nucleotide sequence: TGTGCCAGCATGCCAGGGACAGGGCGCCACAATGAGCAGTTCTTC.

The CDR3 spells CASSEFRASGTGELFF. DNA of the CDR3: TGTGCCAGCAGTGAATTCAGGGCGTCCGGAACCGGGGAGCTGTTTTTT. This chain connects TRBV6-1 to TRBJ2-2; a possible D gene is TRBD1 (5 bases). In germline, CDR1 is MNHNS, CDR2 SASEGT. The CDR3 loop spans 16 amino acids. V was clipped by 2 bases and J by 5 bases, with 15 bases between them.

The chain carries TRBV11-2 and TRBJ2-1, with 8 bases identical to TRBD2. V was pared by 7 bases and J by 9 bases, with 20 bases of the junction left unmatched. The CDR3 contains 17 residues. Germline loops: CDR1 SGHAT, CDR2 FQNNGV. This CDR3 reads CASNMDSWLAGSVEQFF. As DNA, the CDR3 is TGTGCCAGCAACATGGACTCATGGTTAGCGGGATCCGTTGAGCAGTTCTTC.

The chain carries TRBV19 and TRBJ2-5; weak D call: TRBD1 (5 bases). The DNA end favors TRBJ2-3, so the J call may be wrong. From germline, CDR1 is LNHDA and CDR2 SQIVND (reference sequence). The CDR3 is 14 residues long. DNA for the CDR3: TGTGCCAGTAGTCCTGACAGACTCACAGATACGCAGTATTTT. Protein: CASSPDRLTDTQYF.

This clonotype came up many times. The V gene is TRBV18, the J gene TRBJ2-1; unclear D gene. The V gene's germline CDR1 is KGHSH and CDR2 LQKENI. The ends were cut back, 0 bases at V and 4 bases at J, with 7 bases in the middle. The CDR3 runs to 14 residues. The CDR3 loop is CASSPPPQYNEQFF. CDR3 sequence (DNA): TGTGCCAGCTCACCACCTCCCCAGTACAATGAGCAGTTCTTC.

Regarding this clonotype: This sequence may be a read error, since a much larger clone differs from it by one base. The rearrangement links TRBV27 to TRBJ2-5; no definite D call. Trimming shortened V by 8 bases and J by 11 bases, and 24 bases separated the two germline ends. The germline CDR1 and CDR2 sequences are MNHEY and SMNVEV (reference sequence). This CDR3 contains 14 residues. CDR3 coding DNA: TGTGCCAGCGGACGGACGTCGACCTACAATGAGCAGTACTTC. It specifies CASGRTSTYNEQYF.

The genes are TRBV10-1 and TRBJ2-5; D ambiguous. Per germline, CDR1 WNHNN and CDR2 SYGVQD (reference sequence). Trimming cost V 0 bases and J 11 bases, with 16 bases left between them. CDR3 length equals 14 residues. The DNA of the CDR3 is TGCGCCAGCAGTGAGTCGGGAAGCAACAATGAGCAGTACTTC. Residues: CASSESGSNNEQYF.

Only a few counts were recorded for this clonotype. The V call is TRBV7-2, the J call TRBJ2-7; no clear D gene. The J call may be in error: the DNA end matches TRBJ2-1 better. Germline CDR1 SGHTA, CDR2 FQGNSA. The CDR3 loop spans 12 amino acids. The CDR3 here is CASSLVTRKQFF. For the CDR3, the DNA is TGTGCCAGCAGCTTAGTGACCCGTAAGCAGTTCTTC.